This passage covers 17 T cell receptor beta chains from one sample sequenced in a study of T cell repertoires in cytomegalovirus infection. TCRdb redid the calling of the reads with MiXCR, one entry per CDR3 protein. The sample has around 320,000 distinct CDR3 sequences, around 9.5% seen once. Material for sequencing was PBMCs. These receptors all stem from a human donor in good health (CMV status not recorded). Some clones in this sample may be carry-over from other donors' samples.

The V call is TRBV7-2, the J call TRBJ1-6; D possibly corresponds to TRBD1 (6 bases). CDR3 size: 17 residues. CDR1 and CDR2 (germline): SGHTA, FQGNSA. The ends were cut back, 0 bases at V and 7 bases at J, with 16 bases in the middle. Here the CDR3 reads CASSLAGMGGRNSPLHF. CDR3 DNA sequence: TGTGCCAGCAGCTTAGCGGGGATGGGGGGCCGGAATTCACCCCTCCACTTT.

The chain is built from TRBV6-5 and TRBJ2-6; D remains unclear. The V end was cut by 0 bases, the J end by 4 bases, with 10 bases between. The germline CDR1 and CDR2 sequences are MNHEY and SVGAGI. The CDR3 totals 16 residues. In nucleotides, the CDR3 is TGTGCCAGCAGTTACTCTTCGGTGAGCGGGGCCAACGTCCTGACTTTC. Translated, it gives CASSYSSVSGANVLTF.

This clonotype was seen a handful of times. The gene calls are TRBV19 and TRBJ1-5; tentatively, D is TRBD1 (6 bases). The CDR3 spans 13 residues. V shed 7 bases and J shed 5 bases, with 12 bases lying between them. The germline gives CDR1 LNHDA, CDR2 SQIVND (reference sequence). CDR3 bases: TGTGCCAGTACCCAGGACAGAGATCAGCCCCAGCATTTT. It codes for CASTQDRDQPQHF.

This chain joins TRBV19 and TRBJ2-7; 7 bases match TRBD1. J gave up 8 bases and V 7 bases, and 11 bases lay outside the gene matches. The germline CDR1 and CDR2 sequences are LNHDA and SQIVND (reference sequence). The CDR3 spans 13 residues. The CDR3 loop is CASTRQGSGKQYF. CDR3 nucleotide sequence: TGTGCCAGTACCCGACAGGGTTCCGGCAAGCAGTACTTC.

This clonotype was seen more than once but under ten times. The CDR3 spells CASSPRHYRGGYEQYF. CDR3 DNA sequence: TGTGCCAGCAGCCCTCGGCATTACAGGGGCGGCTACGAGCAGTACTTC. This rearrangement joins TRBV7-2 to TRBJ2-7; 7 nucleotides line up with TRBD1. Germline CDR1 is SGHTA and CDR2 is FQGNSA. CDR3 length equals 16 residues. Germline trimming cut 5 bases from V and 3 bases from J; bases unmatched to any gene: 13.

This clonotype came up many times. The chain has TRBV6-1 and TRBJ2-2; D possibly matches TRBD1 or TRBD2 (6 bases each). CDR3 length: 13 amino acids. Trimming took 7 bases from V and 4 from J, leaving 10 bases between them. Germline V gene lookup returns CDR1 MNHNS and CDR2 SASEGT. CDR3 protein: CASTKGGTGELFF. DNA of the CDR3: TGTGCCAGCACCAAGGGGGGCACCGGGGAGCTGTTTTTT.

This clonotype appeared many times. A junction end diverges from the germline sequence, so it may reflect a read error. The gene calls are TRBV7-8 and TRBJ2-4; D gene uncertain. The CDR3 is made up of 13 amino acids. Germline lookup yields CDR1 SGHVS and CDR2 FQNEAQ. The CDR3 DNA reads TGTGCCAGCAGCGTAGCCAAAAGAAACATTCAGTACTTC. Translation gives CASSVAKRNIQYF.

The chain couples TRBV27 to TRBJ2-1; no reliable D call. In germline, CDR1 is MNHEY, CDR2 SMNVEV (reference sequence). The CDR3 extends over 14 amino acids. V was shortened by 8 bases and J by 7 bases, with 18 bases between the two germline ends. CDR3 residues: CASGWGAGRNEQFF. Written as DNA, the CDR3 is TGTGCCAGCGGATGGGGTGCCGGACGGAATGAGCAGTTCTTC.

In this sample, this clonotype turned up a few times. This chain uses TRBV28 with TRBJ2-7; D is unclear. Between the trimmed V and J ends, which lost 5 bases and 3 bases, there was a span of 14 bases. This CDR3 is 14 amino acids long. The germline CDR1 and CDR2 sequences are MDHEN and SYDVKM. CDR3 DNA sequence: TGTGCCAGCAGTCCGGGTGGCACGGTCTACGAGCAGTACTTC. Encoded protein: CASSPGGTVYEQYF. Complete variable domain (other parts from reference TRBV28 and TRBJ2-7): DVKVTQSSRYLVKRTGEKVFLECVQDMDHENMFWYRQDPGLGLRLIYFSYDVKMKEKGDIPEGYSVSREKKERFSLILESASTNQTSMYLCASSPGGTVYEQYFGPGTRLTVT.

This clonotype occurred many times. This chain links TRBV6-5 with TRBJ2-1; no reliable D call. The CDR3 runs 15 residues. From germline, CDR1 is MNHEY and CDR2 SVGAGI. Trimming removed 2 bases at V and 2 bases at J, with 10 bases between. The CDR3: CASSYVAAAYNEQFF. The CDR3 DNA follows: TGTGCCAGCAGTTACGTGGCGGCTGCCTACAATGAGCAGTTCTTC.

V gene TRBV10-3 combines with J gene TRBJ2-7, with 7 bases that match TRBD1. Germline V gives CDR1 ENHRY, CDR2 SYGVKD. This CDR3 has 14 amino acids. After removal of 6 bases from V and 2 bases from J, the junction contained 7 bases not matched to a gene. The CDR3 loop reads CAISPGQPTYEQYF. CDR3 DNA: TGTGCCATCAGCCCGGGACAGCCAACCTACGAGCAGTACTTC.

This clonotype was seen more than once but under ten times. The CDR3 coding sequence is TGTGCCAGCAGCCCGACAGGGGATGGCTACACCTTC. Translated: CASSPTGDGYTF. V gene TRBV7-8 combines with J gene TRBJ1-2; 8 bases fit TRBD1. CDR1 is SGHVS and CDR2 is FQNEAQ in the germline V gene. This CDR3 has 12 amino acids. Trimming removed 5 bases from V and 6 bases from J; junction bases left unmatched: 2. Using reference TRBV7-8 and TRBJ1-2 for the parts outside the CDR3, the full variable domain is GAGVSQSPRYKVAKRGQDVALRCDPISGHVSLFWYQQALGQGPEFLTYFQNEAQLDKSGLPSDRFFAERPEGSVSTLKIQRTQQEDSAVYLCASSPTGDGYTFGSGTRLTVV.

This clonotype was detected many times. The chain combines TRBV28 with TRBJ2-7, with D perhaps TRBD1 (5 bases). Germline V gives CDR1 MDHEN, CDR2 SYDVKM. The CDR3 is made up of 14 amino acids. V was cut by 6 bases and J by 0 bases, with 12 bases left in between. CDR3 coding DNA: TGTGCCAGCAGGTTCCAGGGCATCTCCTACGAGCAGTACTTC. Residues: CASRFQGISYEQYF.

The sample holds a few counts of this clonotype. The V and J genes are TRBV12-3 or TRBV12-4 and TRBJ1-2; tentatively, D is TRBD1 (5 bases). Trimming removed 2 bases at V and 4 bases at J, with 17 bases between. The CDR3 has 16 residues. The CDR3 spells CASSLRVGEKTYGYTF. The CDR3 DNA follows: TGTGCCAGCAGTTTACGGGTGGGGGAAAAGACCTATGGCTACACCTTC.

The table lists this clonotype with many counts. V gene TRBV7-2 combines with J gene TRBJ2-7, with 8 positions matching TRBD2. Unmatched junction bases numbered 7, after V lost 1 base and J lost 5 bases. The CDR3 has 15 residues. The germline CDR1 and CDR2 sequences are SGHTA and FQGNSA. This chain's CDR3 is CASSLGGTSFDEQYF. For the CDR3, the DNA is TGTGCCAGCAGCTTAGGCGGGACTAGTTTCGACGAGCAGTACTTC.

Here the CDR3 DNA reads TGTGCCAGCAGTTTGTTATTGCTAGCGGGAGTTAATGAGCAGTTCTTC. As protein: CASSLLLLAGVNEQFF. The chain has TRBV12-3 or TRBV12-4 and TRBJ2-1; 10 nucleotides line up with TRBD2. V shed 3 bases and J 7 bases; nucleotides not matched to a gene: 9. There are 16 residues in the CDR3.

The V call is TRBV7-9, the J call TRBJ2-7, with 7 nucleotides matching TRBD2. The CDR3 extends over 14 amino acids. V gave up 3 bases and J gave up 4 bases; unmatched junction bases: 6. The V gene's germline CDR1 is SEHNR and CDR2 FQNEAQ (reference sequence). The CDR3 loop reads CASSFPGGSYEQYF. As DNA, the CDR3 is TGTGCCAGCAGCTTCCCGGGAGGATCTTACGAGCAGTACTTC. Together with reference TRBV7-9 and TRBJ2-7, the CDR3 gives the full variable domain: DTGVSQNPRHKITKRGQNVTFRCDPISEHNRLYWYRQTLGQGPEFLTYFQNEAQLEKSRLLSDRFSAERPKGSFSTLEIQRTEQGDSAMYLCASSFPGGSYEQYFGPGTRLTVT.